This T cell receptor beta chain was sequenced for a study of control samples from healthy donors and cancer patients. TCRdb keeps only in-frame clones here, not all; method: immunoSEQ multiplex PCR. The sample carries 100,000 to 150,000 clones, roughly 90% recorded once. The receptor comes from a man aged 18 to 30 in good health. Sequenced sample: blood.

The CDR3: CASSRSSPGQGLHEQYF. DNA of the CDR3: TGCGCCAGCAGCAGGAGTTCACCGGGACAGGGTTTACACGAGCAGTACTTC. The V gene is TRBV5-1, the J gene TRBJ2-7; 9 bases align to TRBD1. The junction had 16 bases not matched to a gene; V was cut back by 4 bases and J by 5 bases. Germline CDR1 SGHRS, CDR2 YFSETQ. The CDR3 totals 17 residues.